This T cell receptor (beta chain) was recovered during a study of blood T cell repertoires in COVID-19. Study information: Acute-phase and convalescent COVID-19 samples originated in the United States, Italy and Spain. T cells, B-cell-depleted T cells, or PBMCs supplied cDNA or gDNA.

Sequencing was performed with immunoSEQ multiplex PCR; in TCRdb, only in-frame clones are kept and a portion is missing. The sample has approximately 240,000 clones, 88% seen once. Germline V gene sequence: CDR1 SGHRS, CDR2 YFSETQ. V lost 3 bases and J lost 7; bases outside the gene matches: 11. The CDR3 consists of 16 residues. Sequencing was done on a sample of peripheral blood. The TCR comes from a woman in her thirties or forties who had recovered from COVID-19. The chain uses TRBV5-1 and TRBJ2-1, with 9 bases that match TRBD2. CDR3 nucleotides: TGCGCCAGCAGCTCCTCAGCGGGAGGAAATGTAAATGAGCAGTTCTTC. As protein: CASSSSAGGNVNEQFF. The variable domain in full, with the rest retrieved from reference TRBV5-1 and TRBJ2-1, is KAGVTQTPRYLIKTRGQQVTLSCSPISGHRSVSWYQQTPGQGLQFLFEYFSETQRNKGNFPGRFSGRQFSNSRSEMNVSTLELGDSALYLCASSSSAGGNVNEQFFGPGTRLTVL.